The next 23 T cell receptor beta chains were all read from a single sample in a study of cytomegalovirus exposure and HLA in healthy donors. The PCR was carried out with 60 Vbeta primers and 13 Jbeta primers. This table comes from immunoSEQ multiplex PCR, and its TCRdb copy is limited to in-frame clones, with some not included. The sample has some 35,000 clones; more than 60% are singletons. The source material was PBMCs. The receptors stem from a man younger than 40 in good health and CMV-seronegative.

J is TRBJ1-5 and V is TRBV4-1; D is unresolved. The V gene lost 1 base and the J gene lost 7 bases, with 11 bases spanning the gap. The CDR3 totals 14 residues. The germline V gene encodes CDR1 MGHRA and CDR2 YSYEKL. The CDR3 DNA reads TGCGCCAGCAGCCAAGTAGGAGGGCACCAGCCCCAGCATTTT. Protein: CASSQVGGHQPQHF.

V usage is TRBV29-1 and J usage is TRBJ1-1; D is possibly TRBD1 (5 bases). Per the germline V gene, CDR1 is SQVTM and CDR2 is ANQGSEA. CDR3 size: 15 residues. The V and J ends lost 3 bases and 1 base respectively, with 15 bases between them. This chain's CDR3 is CSVDNTGRPNTEAFF. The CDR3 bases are TGCAGCGTTGATAATACAGGCAGACCGAACACTGAAGCTTTCTTT.

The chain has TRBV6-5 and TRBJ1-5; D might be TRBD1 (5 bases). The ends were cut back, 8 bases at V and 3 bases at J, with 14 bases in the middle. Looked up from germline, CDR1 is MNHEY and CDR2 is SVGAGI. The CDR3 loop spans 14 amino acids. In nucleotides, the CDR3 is TGTGCCAGCGGGGCGGGACGACTCAATCAGCCCCAGCATTTT. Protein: CASGAGRLNQPQHF.

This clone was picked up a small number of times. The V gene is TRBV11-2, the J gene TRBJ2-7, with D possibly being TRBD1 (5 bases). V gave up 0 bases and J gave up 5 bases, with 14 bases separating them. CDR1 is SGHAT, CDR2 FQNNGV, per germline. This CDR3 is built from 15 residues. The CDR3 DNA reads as TGTGCCAGCAGCTTAGATCGTTCCAGGGCCGACGAGCAGTACTTC. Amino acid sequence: CASSLDRSRADEQYF.

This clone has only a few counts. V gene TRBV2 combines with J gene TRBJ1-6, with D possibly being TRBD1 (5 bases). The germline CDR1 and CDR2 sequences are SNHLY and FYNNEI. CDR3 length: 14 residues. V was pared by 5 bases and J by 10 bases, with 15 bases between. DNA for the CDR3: TGTGCCAGCAGTATTGGAGGGGATAGCTCACCCCTCCACTTT. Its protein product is CASSIGGDSSPLHF.

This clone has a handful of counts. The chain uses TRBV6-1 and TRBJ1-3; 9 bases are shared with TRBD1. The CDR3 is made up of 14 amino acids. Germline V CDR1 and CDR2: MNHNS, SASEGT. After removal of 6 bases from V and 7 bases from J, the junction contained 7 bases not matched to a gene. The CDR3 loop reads CASRPTGGLNTIYF. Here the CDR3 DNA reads TGTGCCAGCAGGCCAACAGGGGGCCTGAACACCATATATTTT.

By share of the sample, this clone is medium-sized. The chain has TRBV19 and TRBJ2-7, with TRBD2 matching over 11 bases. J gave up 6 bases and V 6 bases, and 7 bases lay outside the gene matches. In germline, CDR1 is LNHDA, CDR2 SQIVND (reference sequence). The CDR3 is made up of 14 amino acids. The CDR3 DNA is TGTGCCAGTAGCAGGACTAGCGGGTTCATCGAGCAGTACTTC. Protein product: CASSRTSGFIEQYF.

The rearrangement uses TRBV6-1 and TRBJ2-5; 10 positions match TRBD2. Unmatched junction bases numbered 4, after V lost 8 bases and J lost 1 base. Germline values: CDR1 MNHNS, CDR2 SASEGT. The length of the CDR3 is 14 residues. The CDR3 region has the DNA TGTGCCAGCGGGGGACTAGCGATCCAAGAGACCCAGTACTTC. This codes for CASGGLAIQETQYF.

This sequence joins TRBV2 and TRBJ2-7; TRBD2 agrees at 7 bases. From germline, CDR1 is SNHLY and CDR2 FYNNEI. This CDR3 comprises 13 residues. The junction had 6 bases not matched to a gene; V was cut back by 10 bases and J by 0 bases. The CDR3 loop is CAILGGVSYEQYF. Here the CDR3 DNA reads TGTGCCATCCTGGGAGGGGTCTCCTACGAGCAGTACTTC.

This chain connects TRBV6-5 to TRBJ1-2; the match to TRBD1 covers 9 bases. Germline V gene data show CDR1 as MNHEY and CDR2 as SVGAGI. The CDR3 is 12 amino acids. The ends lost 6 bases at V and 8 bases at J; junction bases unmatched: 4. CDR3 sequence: CASRGQGSGYTF. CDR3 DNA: TGTGCCAGCAGAGGACAGGGGAGCGGCTACACCTTC.

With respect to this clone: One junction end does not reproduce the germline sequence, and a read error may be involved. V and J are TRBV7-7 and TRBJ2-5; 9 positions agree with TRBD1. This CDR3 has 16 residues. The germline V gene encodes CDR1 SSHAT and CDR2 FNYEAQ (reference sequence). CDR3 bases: TGTGCTAGCAGCTTGAGTACGACAGGGGGTCAAGAGACCCAGTACTTC. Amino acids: CASSLSTTGGQETQYF.

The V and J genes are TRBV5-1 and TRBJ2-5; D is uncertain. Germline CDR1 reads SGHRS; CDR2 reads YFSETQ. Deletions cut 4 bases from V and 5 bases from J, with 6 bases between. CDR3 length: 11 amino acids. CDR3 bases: TGCGCCAGCAGCATGCGGGAGACCCAGTACTTC. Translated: CASSMRETQYF.

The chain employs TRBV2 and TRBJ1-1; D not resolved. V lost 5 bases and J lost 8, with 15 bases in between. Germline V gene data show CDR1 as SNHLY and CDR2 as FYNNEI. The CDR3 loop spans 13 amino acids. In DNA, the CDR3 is TGTGCCAGCAGTATCCGGGAGGGAGACGAAGCTTTCTTT. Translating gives CASSIREGDEAFF.

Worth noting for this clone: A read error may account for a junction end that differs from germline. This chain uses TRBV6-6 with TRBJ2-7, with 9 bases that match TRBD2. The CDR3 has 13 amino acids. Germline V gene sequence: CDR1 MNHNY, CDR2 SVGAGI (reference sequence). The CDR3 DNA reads TGTGCCAGCAGCGGGGTAGCGGGAGCACTAAGGCTATTC. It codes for CASSGVAGALRLF.

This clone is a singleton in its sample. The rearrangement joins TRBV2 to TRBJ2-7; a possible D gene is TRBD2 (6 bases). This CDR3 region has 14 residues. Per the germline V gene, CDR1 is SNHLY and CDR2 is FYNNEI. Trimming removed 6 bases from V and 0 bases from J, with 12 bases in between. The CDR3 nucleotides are TGTGCCAGCAGGTGGGAGGAGATCTCCTACGAGCAGTACTTC. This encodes CASRWEEISYEQYF.

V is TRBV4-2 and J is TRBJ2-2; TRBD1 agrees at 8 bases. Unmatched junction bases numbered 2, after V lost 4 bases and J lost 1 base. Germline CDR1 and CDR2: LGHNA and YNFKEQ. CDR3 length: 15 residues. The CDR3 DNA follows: TGTGCCAGCAGCCGAGGACAGGGGAACACCGGGGAGCTGTTTTTT. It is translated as CASSRGQGNTGELFF.

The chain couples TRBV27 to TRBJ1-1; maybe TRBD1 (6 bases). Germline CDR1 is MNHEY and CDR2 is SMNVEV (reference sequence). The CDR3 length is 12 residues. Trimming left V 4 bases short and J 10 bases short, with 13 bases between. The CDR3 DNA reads TGTGCCAGCAGTTCCCCAACAGGGACAGCTTTCTTT. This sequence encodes CASSSPTGTAFF.

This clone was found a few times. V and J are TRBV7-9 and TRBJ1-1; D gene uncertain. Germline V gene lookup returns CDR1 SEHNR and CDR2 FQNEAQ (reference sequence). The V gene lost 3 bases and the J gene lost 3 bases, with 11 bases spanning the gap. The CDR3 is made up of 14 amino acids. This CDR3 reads CASSFSRIDTEAFF. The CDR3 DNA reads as TGTGCCAGCAGCTTCTCGCGAATTGACACTGAAGCTTTCTTT.

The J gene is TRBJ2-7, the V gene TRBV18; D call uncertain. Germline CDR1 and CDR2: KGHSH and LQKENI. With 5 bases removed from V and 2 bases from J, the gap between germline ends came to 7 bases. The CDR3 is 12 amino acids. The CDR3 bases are TGTGCCAGCTCAATAAGCACCTACGAGCAGTACTTC. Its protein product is CASSISTYEQYF. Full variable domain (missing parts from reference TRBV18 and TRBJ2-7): NAGVMQNPRHLVRRRGQEARLRCSPMKGHSHVYWYRQLPEEGLKFMVYLQKENIIDESGMPKERFSAEFPKEGPSILRIQQVVRGDSAAYFCASSISTYEQYFGPGTRLTVT.

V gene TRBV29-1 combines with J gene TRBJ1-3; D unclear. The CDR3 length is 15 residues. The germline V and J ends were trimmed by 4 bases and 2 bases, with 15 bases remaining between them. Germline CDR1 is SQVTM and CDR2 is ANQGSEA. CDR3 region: CSVGAQSGTGNTIYF. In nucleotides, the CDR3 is TGCAGCGTTGGGGCTCAGTCCGGCACTGGAAACACCATATATTTT.

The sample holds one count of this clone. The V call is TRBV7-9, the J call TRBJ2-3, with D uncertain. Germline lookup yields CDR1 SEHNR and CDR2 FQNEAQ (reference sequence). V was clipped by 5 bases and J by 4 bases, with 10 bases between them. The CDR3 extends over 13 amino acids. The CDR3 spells CASSRPSADTQYF. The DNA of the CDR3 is TGTGCCAGCAGCCGCCCCAGCGCAGATACGCAGTATTTT.

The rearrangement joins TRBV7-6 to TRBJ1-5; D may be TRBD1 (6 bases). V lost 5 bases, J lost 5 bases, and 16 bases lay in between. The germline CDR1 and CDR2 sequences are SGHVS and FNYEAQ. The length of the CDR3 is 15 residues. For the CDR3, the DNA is TGTGCCAGCAGCCCCCGTGGGGGGGCTGATCAGCCCCAGCATTTT. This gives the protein CASSPRGGADQPQHF.

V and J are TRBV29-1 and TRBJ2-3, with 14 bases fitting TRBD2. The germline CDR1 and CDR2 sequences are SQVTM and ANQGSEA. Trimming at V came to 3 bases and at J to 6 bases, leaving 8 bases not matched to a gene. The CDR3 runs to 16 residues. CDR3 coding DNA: TGCAGCGTTGAGGGGACTAGCGGGGGTCTAGGGGATACGCAGTATTTT. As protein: CSVEGTSGGLGDTQYF.